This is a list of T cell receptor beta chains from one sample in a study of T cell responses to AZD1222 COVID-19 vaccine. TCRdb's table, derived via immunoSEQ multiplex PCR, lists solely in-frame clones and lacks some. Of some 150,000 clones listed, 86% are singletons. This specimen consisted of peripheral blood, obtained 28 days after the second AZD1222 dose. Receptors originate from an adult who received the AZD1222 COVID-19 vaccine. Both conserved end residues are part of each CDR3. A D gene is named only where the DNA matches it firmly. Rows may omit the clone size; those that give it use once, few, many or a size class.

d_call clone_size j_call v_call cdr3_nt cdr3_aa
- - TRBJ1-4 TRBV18 TGTGCCAGCTCACCAGTGGGGACTAATGAAAAACTGTTTTTT CASSPVGTNEKLFF
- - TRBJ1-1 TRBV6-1 TGTGCCAGCAGTGAGAGGGGCGATGACACTGAAGCTTTCTTT CASSERGDDTEAFF
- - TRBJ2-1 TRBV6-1 TGTGCCAGCAGTGAAATGCAGGTTGGTCTCAATGAGCAGTTCTTC CASSEMQVGLNEQFF
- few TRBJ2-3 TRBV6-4 TGTGCCAGCAGTGCATTCGGCTCAACAGATACGCAGTATTTT CASSAFGSTDTQYF
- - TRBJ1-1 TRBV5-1 TGCGCCAGCAGCCGGGAGGGCACTGAAGCTTTCTTT CASSREGTEAFF
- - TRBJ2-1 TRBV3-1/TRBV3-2 TGTGCCAGCAGCCCAAGGGGTAGATCAGATGAGCAGTTCTTC CASSPRGRSDEQFF
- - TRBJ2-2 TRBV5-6 TGTGCCAGCAGCTTGACTAGGTATGCGAACACCGGGGAGCTGTTTTTT CASSLTRYANTGELFF
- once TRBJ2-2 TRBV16 TGTGCCAGCAGCCAAGGGGGGAACACCGGGGAGCTGTTTTTT CASSQGGNTGELFF
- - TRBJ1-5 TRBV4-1 TGCGCCAGCAGCCAAGAAGGTGGCCTCTCATCGACCCAGCATTTT CASSQEGGLSSTQHF
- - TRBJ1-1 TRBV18 TGTGCCAGCTCACCCGGGAGGGTTGACACTGAAGCTTTCTTT CASSPGRVDTEAFF
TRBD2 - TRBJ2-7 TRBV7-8 TGTGCCAGCAGCCTGACCCCGGGACCGAGCGGGGGGTACGAGCAGTACTTC CASSLTPGPSGGYEQYF
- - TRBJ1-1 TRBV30 TGTGCCTCTTCTGTAGGGGGGGACACTGAAGCTTTCTTT CASSVGGDTEAFF
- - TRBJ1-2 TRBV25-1 TGTGCCAGCAGTGAGGGACGGGGTGTTGTTGGTGGCTACACCTTC CASSEGRGVVGGYTF
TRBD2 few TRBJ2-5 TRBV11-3 TGTGCCAGCAGCTCCGGGATCGGGACTAGCGGGGGGGAAGAGACCCAGTACTTC CASSSGIGTSGGEETQYF
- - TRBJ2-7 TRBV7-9 TGTGCCAGCAGCTCCCCGGACAGCAGGACCTACGAGCAGTACTTC CASSSPDSRTYEQYF
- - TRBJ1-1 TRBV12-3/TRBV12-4 TGTGCCAGTTTGGGCTGGGGTGGGGCTTTCTTT CASLGWGGAFF
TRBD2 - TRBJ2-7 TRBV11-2 TGTGCCAGCAGCTTAGGGGCTAGCGGGGGGCCAACCTACGAGCAGTACTTC CASSLGASGGPTYEQYF
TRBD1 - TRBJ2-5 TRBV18 TGTGCCAGCTCACCACCGGGACAGGGTGGAGAGACCCAGTACTTC CASSPPGQGGETQYF
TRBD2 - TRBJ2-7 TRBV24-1 TGTGCCACCAGCCCCGGGACTAGCTACAACGAGCAGTACTTC CATSPGTSYNEQYF
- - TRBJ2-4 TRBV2 TGTGCCAGCAGTGAAGCGCTGGGGGAGAGGGCCGGAAACATTCAGTACTTC CASSEALGERAGNIQYF
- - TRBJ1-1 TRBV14 TGTGCCAGCAGCCCAGCGGGAATTGTGGCTTTCTTT CASSPAGIVAFF
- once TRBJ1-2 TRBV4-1 TGCGCCAGCAGCCAAGACCTGGCCGGATACTATGGCTACACCTTC CASSQDLAGYYGYTF
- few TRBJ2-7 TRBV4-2 TGTGCCAGCAGCCCGGGGCCGGGGGCTTACGAGCAGTACTTC CASSPGPGAYEQYF
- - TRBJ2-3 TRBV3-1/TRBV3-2 TGTGCCAGCAGCCAGGAACCGGGACACCACACAGATACGCAGTATTTT CASSQEPGHHTDTQYF
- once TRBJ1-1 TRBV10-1 TGCGCCAGCAGTGTTAGGTTGGGAACTGAAGCTTTCTTT CASSVRLGTEAFF
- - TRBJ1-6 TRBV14 TGTGCCAGCAGCCAATTCAAGGGGAATTCACCCCTCCACTTT CASSQFKGNSPLHF
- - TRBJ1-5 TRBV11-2 TGTGCCAGCAGCCGCGGGACAAATTACAATCAGCCCCAGCATTTT CASSRGTNYNQPQHF
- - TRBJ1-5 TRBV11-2 TGTGCCAGCAGCCACCTCCGTGGGAGGAGAAATCAGCCCCAGCATTTT CASSHLRGRRNQPQHF
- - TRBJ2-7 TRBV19 TGTGCCAGTAGTTGGGGCCAGGGTAACGAGCAGTACTTC CASSWGQGNEQYF
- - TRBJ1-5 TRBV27 TGTGCCAGCAGTCCAGGTGGTAGCAATCAGCCCCAGCATTTT CASSPGGSNQPQHF
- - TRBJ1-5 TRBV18 TGTGCCAGCTCACCAGATAGCAATCAGCCCCAGCATTTT CASSPDSNQPQHF
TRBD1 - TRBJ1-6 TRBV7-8 TGTGCCAGCAGCTTAGTTGACAGGGGGCAGGGCGGCTCACCCCTCCACTTT CASSLVDRGQGGSPLHF
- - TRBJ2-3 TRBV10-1 TGCGCCAGGGGGCACGACTACCCCAACACAGATACGCAGTATTTT CARGHDYPNTDTQYF
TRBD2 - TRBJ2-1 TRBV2 TGTGCCAGCAGTGGGGCTAGCGGTCTTACGGGCAATGAGCAGTTCTTC CASSGASGLTGNEQFF
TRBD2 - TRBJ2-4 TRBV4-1 TGCGCCAGCAGCCAAGATAAGATGCAGGGACTAGCGGGATTATGGGCCAAAAACATTCAGTACTTC CASSQDKMQGLAGLWAKNIQYF
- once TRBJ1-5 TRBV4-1 TGCGCCAGCAGCCAAGTTTCGGCCCCAAGGCAGCCCCAGCATTTT CASSQVSAPRQPQHF
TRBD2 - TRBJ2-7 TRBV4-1 TGCGCCAGCAGCCTGCCTAGGGAGGGTACGGGCGAGCAGTACTTC CASSLPREGTGEQYF
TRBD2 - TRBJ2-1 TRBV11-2 TGTGCCAGCAGCCCGAGGCTAGCGGGAGAGGTTGAGCAGTTCTTC CASSPRLAGEVEQFF